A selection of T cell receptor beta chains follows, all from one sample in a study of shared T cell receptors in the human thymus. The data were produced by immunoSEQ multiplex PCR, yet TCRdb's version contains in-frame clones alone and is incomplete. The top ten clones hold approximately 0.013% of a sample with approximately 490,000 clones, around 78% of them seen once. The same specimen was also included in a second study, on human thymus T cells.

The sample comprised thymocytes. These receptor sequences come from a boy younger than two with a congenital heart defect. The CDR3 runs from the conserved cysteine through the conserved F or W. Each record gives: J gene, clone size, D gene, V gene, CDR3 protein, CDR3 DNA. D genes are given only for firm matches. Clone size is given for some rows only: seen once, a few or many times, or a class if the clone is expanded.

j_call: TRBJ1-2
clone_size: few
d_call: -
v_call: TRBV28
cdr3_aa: CASSLMSPSHYGYTF
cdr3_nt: TGTGCCAGCAGTTTGATGAGCCCGTCTCATTATGGCTACACCTTC

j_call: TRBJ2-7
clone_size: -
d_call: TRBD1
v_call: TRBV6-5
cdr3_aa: CASRGQGGYEQYF
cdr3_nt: TGTGCCAGCAGGGGACAGGGTGGCTACGAGCAGTACTTC

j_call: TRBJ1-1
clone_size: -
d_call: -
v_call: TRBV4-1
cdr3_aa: CASSHEEGDTEAFF
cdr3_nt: TGCGCCAGCAGCCATGAGGAAGGGGACACTGAAGCTTTCTTT

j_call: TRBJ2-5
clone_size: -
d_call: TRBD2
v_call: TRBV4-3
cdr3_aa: CASSQAGTSRGETQYF
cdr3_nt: TGCGCCAGCAGCCAGGCCGGGACTAGCCGGGGAGAGACCCAGTACTTC

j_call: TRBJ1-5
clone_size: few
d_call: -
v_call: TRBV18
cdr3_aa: CASSPSKGGDNQPQHF
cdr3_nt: TGTGCCAGCTCACCATCTAAAGGGGGGGACAATCAGCCCCAGCATTTT

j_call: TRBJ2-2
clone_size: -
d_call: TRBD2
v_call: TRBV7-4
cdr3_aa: CASTSSGSGTGELFF
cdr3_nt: TGTGCCAGCACCAGTAGCGGGAGTGGCACCGGGGAGCTGTTTTTT

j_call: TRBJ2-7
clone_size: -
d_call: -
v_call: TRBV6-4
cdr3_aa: CASSDSAYEQYF
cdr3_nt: TGTGCCAGCAGTGATTCGGCCTACGAGCAGTACTTC

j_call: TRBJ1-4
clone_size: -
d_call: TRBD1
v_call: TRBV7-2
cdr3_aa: CASSSNRGTNEKLFF
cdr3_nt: TGTGCCAGCAGCTCTAACAGGGGGACTAATGAAAAACTGTTTTTT

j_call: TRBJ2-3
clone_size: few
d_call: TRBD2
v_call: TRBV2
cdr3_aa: CASSEGLAGSTDTQYF
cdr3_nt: TGTGCCAGCAGTGAAGGGTTAGCGGGAAGCACAGATACGCAGTATTTT

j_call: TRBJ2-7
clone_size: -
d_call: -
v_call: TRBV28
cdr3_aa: CASNRGQFLSGEQYF
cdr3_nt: TGTGCCAGCAACCGAGGACAGTTCCTGTCCGGCGAGCAGTACTTC

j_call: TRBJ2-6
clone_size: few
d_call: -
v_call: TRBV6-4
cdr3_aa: CASNDLGLGANVLTF
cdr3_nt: TGTGCCAGCAATGATCTGGGGCTTGGGGCCAACGTCCTGACTTTC

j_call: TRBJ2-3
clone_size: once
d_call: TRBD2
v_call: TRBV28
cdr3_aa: CASSPGLAGPPTDTQYF
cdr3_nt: TGTGCCAGCAGTCCGGGACTAGCGGGACCCCCCACAGATACGCAGTATTTT

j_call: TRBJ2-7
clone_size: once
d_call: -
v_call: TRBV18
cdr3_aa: CASSSTLGGPRSYEQYF
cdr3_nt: TGTGCCAGCTCCTCGACTCTGGGCGGGCCTCGCTCCTACGAGCAGTACTTC

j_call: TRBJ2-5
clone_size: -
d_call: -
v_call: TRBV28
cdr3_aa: CASSLTSRRRWETQYF
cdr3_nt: TGTGCCAGCAGTTTAACCTCCAGGCGTCGGTGGGAGACCCAGTACTTC

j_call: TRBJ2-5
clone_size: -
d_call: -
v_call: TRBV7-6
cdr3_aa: CASSLARQTQYF
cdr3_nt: TGTGCCAGCAGCTTAGCGCGGCAGACCCAGTACTTC

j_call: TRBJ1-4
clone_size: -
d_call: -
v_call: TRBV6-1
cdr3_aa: CASSERTVVREKLFF
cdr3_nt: TGTGCCAGCAGTGAACGGACAGTGGTGAGGGAAAAACTGTTTTTT

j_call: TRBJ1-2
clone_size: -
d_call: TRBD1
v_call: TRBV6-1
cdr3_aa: CASSRQGARSYGYTF
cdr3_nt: TGTGCCAGCAGTAGACAGGGGGCTCGGAGCTATGGCTACACCTTC

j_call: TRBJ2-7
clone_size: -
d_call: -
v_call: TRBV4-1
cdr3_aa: CASSQGGADFSYEQYF
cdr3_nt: TGCGCCAGCAGCCAAGGAGGCGCGGACTTCTCCTACGAGCAGTACTTC

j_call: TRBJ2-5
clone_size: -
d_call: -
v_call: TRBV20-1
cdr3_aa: CSAAGAQYF
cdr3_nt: TGCAGTGCCGCCGGGGCCCAGTACTTC

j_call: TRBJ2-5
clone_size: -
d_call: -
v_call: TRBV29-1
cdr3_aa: CSVEEGARGETQYF
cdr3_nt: TGCAGCGTTGAAGAGGGAGCACGGGGGGAGACCCAGTACTTC

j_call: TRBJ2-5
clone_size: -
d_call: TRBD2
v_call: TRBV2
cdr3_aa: CASSGTSEETQYF
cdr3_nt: TGTGCCAGCAGCGGGACTAGCGAGGAGACCCAGTACTTC

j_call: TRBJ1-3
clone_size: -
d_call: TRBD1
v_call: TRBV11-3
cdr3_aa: CASSLENYRGPTGNTIYF
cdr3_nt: TGTGCCAGCAGCTTAGAAAACTACAGGGGTCCAACTGGAAACACCATATATTTT

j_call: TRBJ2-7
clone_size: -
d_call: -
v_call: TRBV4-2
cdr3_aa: CASSQSAREQYF
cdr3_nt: TGTGCCAGCAGCCAGTCGGCGAGGGAGCAGTACTTC

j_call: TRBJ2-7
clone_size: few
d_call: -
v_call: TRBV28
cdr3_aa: CASTISRGPIYEQYF
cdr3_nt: TGTGCCAGCACGATAAGCAGGGGCCCAATCTACGAGCAGTACTTC

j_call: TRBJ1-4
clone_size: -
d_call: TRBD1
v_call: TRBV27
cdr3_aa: CASSLAGGYEKLFF
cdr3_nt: TGTGCCAGCAGTTTAGCAGGGGGGTATGAAAAACTGTTTTTT

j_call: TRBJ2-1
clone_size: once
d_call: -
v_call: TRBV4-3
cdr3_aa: CASSHPNRQMEQFF
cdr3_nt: TGCGCCAGCAGCCATCCGAACCGACAGATGGAGCAGTTCTTC

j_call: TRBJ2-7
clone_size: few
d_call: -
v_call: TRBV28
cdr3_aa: CASSLVGGSSYEQYF
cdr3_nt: TGTGCCAGCAGTTTAGTCGGGGGAAGCTCCTACGAGCAGTACTTC

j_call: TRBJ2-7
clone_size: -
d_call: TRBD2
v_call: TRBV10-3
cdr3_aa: CAISGASGENEQYF
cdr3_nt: TGTGCCATCAGTGGGGCTAGCGGAGAGAACGAGCAGTACTTC

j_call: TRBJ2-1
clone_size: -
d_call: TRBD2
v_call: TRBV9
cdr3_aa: CASSNHPLAGFSYNEQFF
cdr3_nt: TGTGCCAGCAGCAACCACCCTCTAGCGGGGTTCTCCTACAATGAGCAGTTCTTC

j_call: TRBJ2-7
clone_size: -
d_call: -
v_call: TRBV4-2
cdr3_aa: CASSPPATGVREQYF
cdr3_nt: TGTGCCAGCAGCCCCCCCGCGACAGGAGTACGGGAGCAGTACTTC

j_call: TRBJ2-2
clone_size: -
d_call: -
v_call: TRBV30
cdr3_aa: CAWPPRGTGELFF
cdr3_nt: TGTGCCTGGCCGCCTAGGGGCACCGGGGAGCTGTTTTTT

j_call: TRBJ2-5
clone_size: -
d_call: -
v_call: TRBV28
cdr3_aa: CASSSKHRGGTQYF
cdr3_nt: TGTGCCAGCAGTTCCAAGCACAGGGGGGGGACCCAGTACTTC

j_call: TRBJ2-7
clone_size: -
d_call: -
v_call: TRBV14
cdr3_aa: CASSPLWPYEQYF
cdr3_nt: TGTGCCAGCAGCCCATTGTGGCCCTACGAGCAGTACTTC

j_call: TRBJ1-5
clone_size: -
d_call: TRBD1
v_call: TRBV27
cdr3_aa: CASSYRQGTQPQHF
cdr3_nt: TGTGCCAGCAGTTACCGACAGGGCACTCAGCCCCAGCATTTT

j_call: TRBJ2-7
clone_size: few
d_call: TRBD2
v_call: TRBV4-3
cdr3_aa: CASSQGTSGSGEQYF
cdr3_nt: TGCGCCAGCAGCCAAGGGACTAGCGGGAGCGGTGAGCAGTACTTC

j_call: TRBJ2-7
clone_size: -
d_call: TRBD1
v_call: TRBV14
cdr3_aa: CASSPTGTGIHEQYF
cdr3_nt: TGTGCCAGCAGCCCGACCGGGACAGGGATCCACGAGCAGTACTTC

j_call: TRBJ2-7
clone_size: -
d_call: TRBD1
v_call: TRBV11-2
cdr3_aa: CASSPYRGLAYEQYF
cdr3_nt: TGTGCCAGCAGCCCCTACAGGGGGCTGGCCTACGAGCAGTACTTC

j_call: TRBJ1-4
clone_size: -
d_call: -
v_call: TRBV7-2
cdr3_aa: CASSFRGEPEKLFF
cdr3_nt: TGTGCCAGCAGCTTCCGGGGGGAACCTGAAAAACTGTTTTTT